Below are 23 T cell receptor beta chains sequenced from a single sample in a study of tumor-infiltrating lymphocytes in primary liver carcinoma (TCRdb year 2017). TRIzol reagent was used to extract blood RNA from unsorted whole blood, while the DNeasy Blood & Tissue kit provided the germline DNA. Instrument on record: Illumina HiSeq 2500. Starting from about 550 ng total RNA, TCRbeta-specific cDNA was produced by reverse transcription with a constant-region primer and ProtoScript II reverse transcriptase. The TCRbeta libraries were prepared through three rounds of nested multiplex PCR following a slightly modified ARM-PCR procedure. Each of the first two PCR rounds ran for around 11 cycles using multiplex TRBV1-TRBV30 forward primers together with a Cbeta reverse primer. TCRdb handled the public reads itself, with Q25 trimming in fastp and clone calling in MiXCR, and kept productive beta chains. Under each unique CDR3 protein, matching rows form one entry showing the most common genes and DNA. The sample records approximately 310,000 distinct CDR3 sequences, roughly two thirds of which are singletons. The top ten hold roughly 9% of the sample.

Material for sequencing was peripheral blood. These receptors were collected from a man in his forties or fifties with primary liver carcinoma and hepatitis B virus infection.

In the case of this clonotype: One junction end does not reproduce the germline sequence, and a read error may be involved. This sequence joins TRBV4-2 and TRBJ2-1; D unresolved. Germline-derived CDR1 and CDR2 are LGHNA and YNFKEQ. This CDR3 contains 17 residues. The CDR3 region is CASSQPPWSASYNGQFF. CDR3 in DNA: TGTGCCAGCAGCCAACCTCCATGGAGTGCCTCCTACAATGGGCAGTTCTTC.

The sample holds one count of this clonotype. In this CDR3 the conserved last residue, phenylalanine or tryptophan, is missing, so a read error is likely. The DNA is left out, because the CDR3 cannot be placed on it with certainty; the CDR3 is given as TCRdb lists it. The chain recombines TRBV6-6 with TRBJ2-7. The CDR3 is 13 amino acids long, termini counted. Germline values: CDR1 MNHNY, CDR2 SVGAGI (reference sequence). CDR3 loop: CASSYVKSYEQYL.

This clonotype was found many times. This chain uses TRBV11-2 with TRBJ1-6; D is uncertain. The CDR3 runs to 14 residues. From germline, CDR1 is SGHAT and CDR2 FQNNGV. Trimming removed 0 bases at V and 8 bases at J, with 8 bases between. CDR3 region: CASSLDRFYSPLHF. The DNA of the CDR3 is TGTGCCAGCAGCTTAGACAGGTTCTATTCACCCCTCCACTTT.

Worth noting for this clonotype: Just one base apart from a much larger clone, this may be a read error. The rearrangement uses TRBV6-2 or TRBV6-3 and TRBJ1-5, with D possibly being TRBD1 (5 bases). Germline-derived CDR1 and CDR2 are MNHEY and SVGEGT. The CDR3 is made up of 13 amino acids. The CDR3 loop is CDSIAGANQPQHF. The CDR3 DNA reads TGTGACAGCATTGCCGGGGCCAATCAGCCCCAGCATTTT.

This clonotype was counted many times. V usage is TRBV11-3 and J usage is TRBJ2-3; 10 bases map to TRBD1. Trimming took 3 bases from V and 4 from J; bases not matched to a gene: 10. CDR1 is SGHNT, CDR2 YENEEA, per germline. This CDR3 contains 17 residues. CDR3 DNA: TGTGCCAGCAGCTTTGGGGTCTGGGACAGGGGAGCAGATACGCAGTATTTT. This encodes CASSFGVWDRGADTQYF.

Turning to this clonotype: A clone one base away is much larger, so this may be a read error. The chain joins TRBV5-4 to TRBJ2-5; TRBD2 matches at 9 bases. The CDR3 spans 15 residues. Looked up from germline, CDR1 is SGHNT and CDR2 is YYREEE (reference sequence). The CDR3 is CACSGKTSGQETQYF. The CDR3, as DNA: TGTGCCTGCAGCGGAAAGACTAGCGGCCAAGAGACCCAGTACTTC.

In its sample, this clonotype was seen many times. The J gene is TRBJ2-7, the V gene TRBV4-3, with 12 bases identical to TRBD1. Germline lookup yields CDR1 LGHNA and CDR2 YSLEER. The CDR3 has 15 amino acids. V was clipped by 4 bases and J by 3 bases; unmatched bases: 4. CDR3 DNA: TGCGCCAGCAGCCCGGGGACAGGGGGCAACTACGAGCAGTACTTC. The encoded protein is CASSPGTGGNYEQYF.

Comments on this clonotype: A much larger clone differs by one base, so this may be a read error. In DNA, the CDR3 is TGTGCCAGCAAGGCCAGCCATAGCACAGATACGAAGTATTTT. Translating it yields CASKASHSTDTKYF. The chain recombines TRBV6-1 with TRBJ2-3; D remains ambiguous. Germline CDR1 MNHNS, CDR2 SASEGT. The CDR3 has 14 residues.

The sample holds many counts of this clonotype. V and J are TRBV6-2 or TRBV6-3 and TRBJ2-7; D is ambiguous. CDR3 length equals 15 residues. Germline loops: CDR1 MNHEY, CDR2 SVGEGT. V lost 6 bases and J lost 2, with 17 bases in between. The CDR3 region has the DNA TGTGCCAGCAGCCGGAATCCCTGGACGCCCTACGAGCAGTACTTC. It is translated as CASSRNPWTPYEQYF.

A remark on this clonotype: One junction end disagrees with the germline gene, perhaps due to a read error. The chain uses TRBV4-1 and TRBJ2-6; D is unclear. The CDR3 covers 16 residues. Germline V lookup: CDR1 MGHRA, CDR2 YSYEKL. This CDR3 is CASSQDPAARANVPTF. CDR3 nucleotide sequence: TGCGCCAGCAGCCAAGATCCCGCGGCTAGGGCCAACGTCCCGACTTTC.

This clonotype showed up many times. The chain's CDR3 is CASLAGGPSDTQYF. The CDR3 DNA is TGTGCCTCTCTAGCGGGAGGGCCCTCAGATACGCAGTATTTT. The J gene is TRBJ2-3, the V gene TRBV10-3; the match to TRBD2 covers 12 bases. Germline V lookup: CDR1 ENHRY, CDR2 SYGVKD. V gave up 11 bases and J gave up 4 bases; unmatched junction bases: 7. This CDR3 spans 14 amino acids.

This rearrangement joins TRBV6-4 to TRBJ1-5; D is ambiguous. The CDR3 spans 14 residues. The germline gives CDR1 MRHNA, CDR2 SNTAGT. V lost 3 bases to trimming and J lost 4 bases, with 10 bases between them. CDR3 in DNA: TGTGCCAGCAGTGATTTCCAGTCAAATCAGCCCCAGCATTTT. Amino acid sequence: CASSDFQSNQPQHF.

This clonotype turned up a few times. The CDR3 spells CASRTGKSYNEQFF. In nucleotides, the CDR3 is TGCGCCAGCAGGACAGGGAAGTCCTACAATGAGCAGTTCTTC. The genes are TRBV5-1 and TRBJ2-1, with 7 bases fitting TRBD1. The CDR3 consists of 14 residues. Germline V gene sequence: CDR1 SGHRS, CDR2 YFSETQ. The trim removed 5 bases at V and 1 base at J, leaving 3 bases unmatched.

This clonotype was counted at least ten times. The gene calls are TRBV12-3 or TRBV12-4 and TRBJ2-7, with 10 bases fitting TRBD2. The CDR3 consists of 15 residues. Germline trimming cut 3 bases from V and 3 bases from J; bases unmatched to any gene: 5. The DNA for the CDR3 is TGTGCCAGCAGTTTGGCTAGCGGGAGAGGCTACGAGCAGTACTTC. Translation: CASSLASGRGYEQYF.

V is TRBV12-3 or TRBV12-4 and J is TRBJ1-5; 9 positions match TRBD1. The trim removed 5 bases at V and 4 bases at J, leaving 9 bases unmatched. CDR3 length equals 16 residues. CDR3 sequence: CASSPMTGGNNQPQHF. CDR3 sequence (DNA): TGTGCCAGCAGTCCCATGACAGGGGGTAATAATCAGCCCCAGCATTTT.

The rearrangement joins TRBV6-6 to TRBJ1-6; the match to TRBD1 covers 7 bases. Germline loops: CDR1 MNHNY, CDR2 SVGAGI (reference sequence). J was trimmed by 19 bases and V by 0 bases; bases with no gene match: 21. This CDR3 has 17 residues. CDR3 coding DNA: TGTGCCAGCAGTTACTCAACCCGACAGGGCAACGAATCACCCCCTCACTTT. It specifies CASSYSTRQGNESPPHF.

In its sample, this clonotype was seen a few times. One base away lies a much larger clone, so this may be a sequencing read error. V usage is TRBV6-1 and J usage is TRBJ2-3; tentative D call: TRBD2 (5 bases). CDR1 MNHNS and CDR2 SASEGT come from the germline V gene. CDR3 length: 15 amino acids. The CDR3: CASSAERAGTDMQYF. The CDR3, as DNA: TGTGCCAGCAGTGCCGAGAGGGCCGGAACAGATATGCAGTATTTT.

This clonotype was recorded many times. The CDR3 bases are TGTGCCAGCACCATCCTACGGGGTGATGGCTACACCTTC. Translation gives CASTILRGDGYTF. The J gene is TRBJ1-2, the V gene TRBV6-1; D remains unclear. Deletions cut 7 bases from V and 6 bases from J, with 15 bases between. The CDR3 totals 13 residues. In germline, CDR1 is MNHNS, CDR2 SASEGT.

Regarding this clonotype: Given a much more abundant clone one base away, this may be a read error. The V call is TRBV4-1, the J call TRBJ2-7; 9 nucleotides match TRBD2. Germline V gene lookup returns CDR1 MGHRA and CDR2 YSYEKL. The CDR3 extends over 15 amino acids. CDR3 loop: CAGSQIAGDSYEQYF. For the CDR3, the DNA is TGCGCCGGCAGCCAAATAGCGGGAGATTCCTACGAGCAGTACTTC.

There are a few counts of this clonotype. The chain combines TRBV6-2 or TRBV6-3 with TRBJ2-7; the D gene is possibly TRBD2 (5 bases). V gave up 7 bases and J gave up 4 bases, with 14 bases separating them. Germline values: CDR1 MNHEY, CDR2 SVGEGT. The CDR3 is 13 amino acids. The CDR3 here is CASNSRGPYEQYF. The CDR3 DNA reads as TGTGCCAGCAACTCCCGAGGGCCATACGAGCAGTACTTC.

This chain joins TRBV29-1 and TRBJ2-2; 8 bases fit TRBD1. CDR3 length: 14 residues. V dropped 4 bases and J dropped 8; count of bases not matched to a gene: 9. Germline CDR1 SQVTM, CDR2 ANQGSEA. CDR3 nucleotide sequence: TGCAGCGTTGGGACAGGGCCAAAGACAGGGGAGCTGTTTTTT. Its translation is CSVGTGPKTGELFF.

As for this clonotype: A read error is possible here, since a much larger clone lies one base away. The rearrangement uses TRBV29-1 and TRBJ1-2; D might be TRBD1 (6 bases). The CDR3 covers 14 residues. Trimming stripped 4 bases from V and 4 bases from J, with 16 bases between. The germline V gene encodes CDR1 SQVTM and CDR2 ANQGSEA. CDR3 residues: CSVVVGGKIYGYTF. CDR3 bases: TGCAGCGTTGTCGTAGGGGGAAAAATCTATGGCTACACCTTC.

Comment on this clonotype: A much larger clone lies a single base off, so this may be a read error. J is TRBJ2-3 and V is TRBV14; 9 nucleotides match TRBD1. Per the germline V gene, CDR1 is SGHDN and CDR2 is FVKESK. There are 17 residues in the CDR3. The CDR3 coding sequence is TGTGTCAGCAGCCAAGGGAACAGGGGGCGATTCACAGATACGCAGTATTTT. It translates to CVSSQGNRGRFTDTQYF.